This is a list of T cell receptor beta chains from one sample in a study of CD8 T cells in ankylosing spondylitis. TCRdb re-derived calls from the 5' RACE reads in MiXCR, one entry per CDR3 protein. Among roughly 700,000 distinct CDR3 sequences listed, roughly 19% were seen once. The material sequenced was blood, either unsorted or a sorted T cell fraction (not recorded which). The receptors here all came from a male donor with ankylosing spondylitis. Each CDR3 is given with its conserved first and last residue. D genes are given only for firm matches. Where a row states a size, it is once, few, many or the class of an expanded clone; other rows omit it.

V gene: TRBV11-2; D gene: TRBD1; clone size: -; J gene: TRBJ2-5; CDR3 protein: CASTNGQGRETQYF; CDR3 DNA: TGTGCCAGCACCAACGGACAGGGTCGGGAGACCCAGTACTTC
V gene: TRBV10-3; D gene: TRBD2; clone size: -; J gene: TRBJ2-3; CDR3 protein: CAITPRAGSTDTQYF; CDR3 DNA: TGTGCCATCACACCTAGAGCGGGGAGCACAGATACGCAGTATTTT
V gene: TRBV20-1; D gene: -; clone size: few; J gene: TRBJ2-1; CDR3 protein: CSARDRREVSHEQFF; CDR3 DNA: TGCAGTGCTAGAGATAGGCGGGAAGTTAGCCATGAGCAGTTCTTC
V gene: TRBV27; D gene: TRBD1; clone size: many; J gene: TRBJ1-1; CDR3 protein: CASSLSQGAPAFF; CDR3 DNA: TGTGCCAGCAGTTTAAGTCAGGGGGCGCCGGCTTTCTTT
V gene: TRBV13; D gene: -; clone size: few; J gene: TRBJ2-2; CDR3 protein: CASSLGRGGELFF; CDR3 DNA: TGTGCCAGCAGCTTAGGCCGCGGCGGGGAGCTGTTTTTT
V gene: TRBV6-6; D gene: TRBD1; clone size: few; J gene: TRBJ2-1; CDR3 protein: CASSQGQGGQFF; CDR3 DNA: TGTGCCAGCAGTCAAGGACAGGGTGGGCAGTTCTTC
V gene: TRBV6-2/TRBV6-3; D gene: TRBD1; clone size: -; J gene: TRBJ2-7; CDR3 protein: CASSSIGTGLSYEQYF; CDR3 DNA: TGTGCCAGCAGTTCCATTGGGACAGGGTTATCCTACGAGCAGTACTTC
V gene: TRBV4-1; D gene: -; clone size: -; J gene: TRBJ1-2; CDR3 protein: CASSLRGLDYGYTF; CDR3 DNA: TGCGCCAGCAGCCTCCGGGGATTGGACTATGGCTACACCTTC
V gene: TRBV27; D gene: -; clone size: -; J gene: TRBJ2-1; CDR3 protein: CASSQIGTSSYNEQFF; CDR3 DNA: TGTGCCAGCAGTCAAATCGGCACGAGCTCCTACAATGAGCAGTTCTTC
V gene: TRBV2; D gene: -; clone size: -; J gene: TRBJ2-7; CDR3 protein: CASTERLAGTAYEQYF; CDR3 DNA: TGTGCCAGCACCGAACGTCTGGCGGGTACGGCCTACGAGCAGTACTTC